This TCR beta chain was captured in a study of shared clonotypes between healthy human individuals. Study-level points and caveats: Naive subsets generally exceeded memory subsets in estimated richness. Blood was the sole source, and tissue repertoires probably differ. Depth was large, yet rarefaction showed that sorted-subset sequencing was incomplete.

Researchers reported that CD8 memory united CD45RO+ cells with CCR7-negative CD45RA+ TemRA cells. With respect to this clone: What it binds is not known. The junction differs from germline at one of its ends, possibly a read error.

The CDR3 contains 19 residues. Germline V CDR1 and CDR2: SSHAT, FNYEAQ (reference sequence). This table comes from immunoSEQ multiplex PCR, and its TCRdb copy is limited to in-frame clones, with some not included. The sample holds a few hundred thousand clones; roughly 96% are singletons and the top ten take 0.32%. The sequencing sample was made of memory CD8+ T cells sorted from blood. Subset defined: CD45RO+ cells pooled with CCR7-negative TemRA cells. This rearrangement joins TRBV7-7 to TRBJ2-7; D ambiguous. The TCR was taken from a man between 25 and 39 years old in good health. The CDR3: CASNIDPLPTSNRKCEQYF. CDR3 nucleotide sequence: TGTGCTAGCAATATTGATCCTCTACCCACGTCGAATAGAAAATGCGAGCAGTACTTC.